Presented here are 14 T cell receptor beta chains from one specimen sequenced in a study of blood T cell repertoires in COVID-19. The protocol was immunoSEQ multiplex PCR, while the TCRdb copy is restricted to in-frame clones and leaves out a portion. The sample has 300,000 to 350,000 clones, 70% to 90% seen once. Sample: PBMCs or T cells enriched from blood (not recorded which). These TCRs come from a woman aged 35 to 49 with acute COVID-19.

This chain links TRBV19 with TRBJ1-1; perhaps TRBD1 as D (6 bases). CDR3 length: 14 residues. CDR1 LNHDA and CDR2 SQIVND come from the germline V gene (reference sequence). The V end was cut by 7 bases, the J end by 0 bases, with 12 bases between. For the CDR3, the DNA is TGTGCCAGTATCCGCAGGGACATGAACACTGAAGCTTTCTTT. Translation: CASIRRDMNTEAFF.

The chain joins TRBV7-9 to TRBJ2-3; 14 nucleotides match TRBD2. J was trimmed by 5 bases and V by 5 bases; bases with no gene match: 12. From germline, CDR1 is SEHNR and CDR2 FQNEAQ (reference sequence). The CDR3 length is 18 residues. CDR3: CASSEGTSGSPMLDTQYF. CDR3 nucleotides: TGTGCCAGCAGCGAAGGGACTAGCGGGAGCCCTATGTTAGATACGCAGTATTTT.

This sequence joins TRBV11-2 and TRBJ2-7; 7 bases are shared with TRBD1. Germline-derived CDR1 and CDR2 are SGHAT and FQNNGV. V gave up 5 bases and J gave up 0 bases; unmatched junction bases: 10. The CDR3 runs 16 residues. CDR3 DNA sequence: TGTGCCAGCAGCCTAAGAGGGACAGTGAGCTCCTACGAGCAGTACTTC. This gives the protein CASSLRGTVSSYEQYF.

The chain carries TRBV28 and TRBJ1-2, with D unclear. The V and J ends lost 1 base and 2 bases respectively, with 5 bases between them. The V gene's germline CDR1 is MDHEN and CDR2 SYDVKM. The CDR3 is 13 amino acids. CDR3 amino acids: CASSLSLNYGYTF. The CDR3, as DNA: TGTGCCAGCAGTTTATCCCTCAACTATGGCTACACCTTC.

This clone was detected only once. The chain is built from TRBV3-1 (or the pseudogene TRBV3-2) and TRBJ1-6; D might be TRBD1 (5 bases). Trimming removed 3 bases from V and 7 bases from J, with 16 bases in between. CDR3 length: 16 amino acids. Per the germline V gene, CDR1 is LGHDT and CDR2 is YNNKEL (reference sequence). The CDR3 bases are TGTGCCAGCAGCCAGGTTCCAGGGTCATCAAATTCACCCCTCCACTTT. It specifies CASSQVPGSSNSPLHF.

V gene TRBV7-2 combines with J gene TRBJ2-5; TRBD1 aligns across 8 bases. The CDR3 consists of 14 residues. The V gene end was trimmed by 6 bases and the J gene end by 1 base; junction bases not matched to a gene: 4. Germline V gives CDR1 SGHTA, CDR2 FQGNSA. CDR3 DNA sequence: TGTGCCAGCAGTTCGACAGGGGTCCAAGAGACCCAGTACTTC. It translates to CASSSTGVQETQYF.

As to this clone: One junction end does not reproduce the germline sequence, and a read error may be involved. The J gene is TRBJ2-5, the V gene TRBV7-7; D is perhaps TRBD2 (5 bases). In germline, CDR1 is SSHAT, CDR2 FNYEAQ (reference sequence). The CDR3 runs 15 residues. The chain's CDR3 is CASSLRVGQQETQYF. In nucleotides, the CDR3 is TGTGCTAGCAGCTTGCGGGTTGGGCAGCAAGAGACCCAGTACTTC.

V and J are TRBV5-4 and TRBJ1-6; 7 positions agree with TRBD1. The V segment lost 1 base and the J segment 9 bases; nucleotides outside the gene matches: 4. The CDR3 consists of 14 residues. Germline CDR1 is SGHNT and CDR2 is YYREEE (reference sequence). DNA for the CDR3: TGTGCCAGCAGCTTGACAGGGGCTAGTTCACCCCTCCACTTT. Its translation: CASSLTGASSPLHF.

V gene TRBV3-1 (or the pseudogene TRBV3-2) combines with J gene TRBJ2-5, with D possibly being TRBD2 (6 bases). Trimming removed 3 bases from V and 5 bases from J, with 25 bases in between. Germline CDR1 is LGHDT and CDR2 is YNNKEL (reference sequence). The CDR3 is 18 amino acids. The CDR3 reads CASSHSLPDTRGGETQYF. Here the CDR3 DNA reads TGTGCCAGCAGCCATTCCCTTCCTGACACGAGGGGAGGCGAGACCCAGTACTTC.

The rearrangement links TRBV9 to TRBJ2-1; TRBD2 matches at 9 bases. In germline, CDR1 is SGDLS, CDR2 YYNGEE. With V trimmed by 4 bases and J by 3 bases, 5 bases remained unmatched. The CDR3 runs to 15 residues. CDR3 residues: CASSLRGGHYNEQFF. CDR3 DNA sequence: TGTGCCAGCAGCCTGCGGGGGGGCCACTACAATGAGCAGTTCTTC.

V gene TRBV6-1 combines with J gene TRBJ1-1, with D perhaps matching TRBD1 (5 bases). The CDR3 sequence is 12 residues long. Between the trimmed V and J ends, which lost 0 bases and 12 bases, there was a span of 11 bases. In germline, CDR1 is MNHNS, CDR2 SASEGT. The CDR3 is CASSEALRDSFF. The CDR3 nucleotides are TGTGCCAGCAGTGAAGCGCTTCGGGACTCTTTCTTT.

The chain has TRBV3-1 (or the pseudogene TRBV3-2) and TRBJ1-6; 8 bases are shared with TRBD1. J gave up 7 bases and V 2 bases, and 4 bases lay outside the gene matches. The length of the CDR3 is 15 residues. Germline-derived CDR1 and CDR2 are LGHDT and YNNKEL (reference sequence). CDR3 region: CASSQQQGGNSPLHF. CDR3 sequence (DNA): TGTGCCAGCAGCCAACAACAGGGGGGGAATTCACCCCTCCACTTT.

V and J are TRBV19 and TRBJ1-5; no firm D call. V dropped 6 bases and J dropped 2 bases, with 14 bases sitting between them. Germline V gene data show CDR1 as LNHDA and CDR2 as SQIVND (reference sequence). This CDR3 has 15 amino acids. CDR3 sequence: CASREVDSGNQPQHF. CDR3 bases: TGTGCCAGTAGGGAGGTAGATTCTGGCAATCAGCCCCAGCATTTT.

The chain carries TRBV28 and TRBJ2-3; tentatively, D is TRBD2 (5 bases). The CDR3 covers 14 residues. Per germline, CDR1 MDHEN and CDR2 SYDVKM. V was trimmed by 5 bases and J by 6 bases, leaving 15 bases between them. This CDR3 reads CASSPADGRDTQYF. CDR3 in DNA: TGTGCCAGCAGTCCAGCGGATGGTAGGGATACGCAGTATTTT.